The 2 T cell receptor beta chains below all came from one sample that was sequenced in a study of T cells expressing NK-cell markers. Reanalyzing the 5' RACE reads, TCRdb keeps one entry per CDR3 protein, without DNA. This table lists 150,000 to 180,000 distinct CDR3 sequences. The sequenced sample consisted of blood T cells: a sorted CD56 or NKG2C T cell subset, CD4+ or CD8+ T cells, or bulk PBMC T cells (not recorded which). The receptors here all came from a woman between 50 and 59 years old in good health.

This chain links TRBV6-5 with TRBJ2-7; the D call from TCRdb, TRBD1, cannot be confirmed without DNA. Germline V CDR1 and CDR2: MNHEY, SVGAGI. CDR3 size: 12 residues. CDR3 loop: CASNPGSGEQYF.

The rearrangement links TRBV4-1 to TRBJ2-3; TCRdb calls TRBD1, which cannot be checked without DNA. The CDR3 loop spans 17 amino acids. The V gene's germline CDR1 is MGHRA and CDR2 YSYEKL. The CDR3 loop reads CASSQETLPGTTDTQYF.